This passage covers 11 T cell receptor beta chains from one sample sequenced in a study of cytomegalovirus exposure and HLA in healthy donors. Researchers ran the PCR with 60 Vbeta and 13 Jbeta primers. Generated by immunoSEQ multiplex PCR, the TCRdb table keeps only in-frame clones and is missing some. The data show about 82,000 clones, with around 73% seen just once and more than 2.5% held by the top ten. Sample: PBMCs. These receptors all stem from a man over 45 in good health and CMV-seronegative.

This sequence joins TRBV7-8 and TRBJ2-5, with 7 bases aligning to TRBD1. The J call may be faulty, since TRBJ2-7 better matches the DNA end. The germline V gene encodes CDR1 SGHVS and CDR2 FQNEAQ. CDR3 length: 13 amino acids. CDR3 protein: CASSRGRTYEQYF. The CDR3 DNA follows: TGTGCCAGCAGCAGGGGGCGTACCTACGAGCAGTACTTC.

The chain couples TRBV13 to TRBJ2-7; TRBD1 aligns across 7 bases. The CDR3 has 14 residues. Germline CDR1 reads PRHDT; CDR2 reads FYEKMQ (reference sequence). The trim removed 3 bases at V and 0 bases at J, leaving 2 bases unmatched. In DNA form, the CDR3 reads TGTGCCAGCAGCTTCCAGGGGGACTCCTACGAGCAGTACTTC. Amino acid sequence: CASSFQGDSYEQYF.

The chain has TRBV10-1 and TRBJ1-1; D unresolved. Trimming pared 2 bases from V and 6 bases from J, leaving 13 bases between. CDR1 is WNHNN, CDR2 SYGVQD, per germline (reference sequence). This CDR3 has 14 residues. CDR3 sequence: CASSESLGSPEAFF. CDR3 DNA: TGCGCCAGCAGTGAGAGTTTAGGGAGTCCTGAAGCTTTCTTT.

This clone has more than one count but fewer than ten. V gene TRBV5-4 combines with J gene TRBJ2-7; unclear D gene. The germline V and J ends were trimmed by 4 bases and 0 bases, with 5 bases remaining between them. This CDR3 region has 12 residues. Germline V gene data show CDR1 as SGHNT and CDR2 as YYREEE (reference sequence). The CDR3 protein is CASSDSSYEQYF. CDR3 sequence (DNA): TGTGCCAGCAGCGACTCCTCCTACGAGCAGTACTTC. Full variable domain (missing parts from reference TRBV5-4 and TRBJ2-7): ETGVTQSPTHLIKTRGQQVTLRCSSQSGHNTVSWYQQALGQGPQFIFQYYREEENGRGNFPPRFSGLQFPNYSSELNVNALELDDSALYLCASSDSSYEQYFGPGTRLTVT.

The CDR3 reads CASSSRDYLSYEQYF. CDR3 DNA sequence: TGTGCCAGCAGCAGCCGGGACTACCTCTCCTACGAGCAGTACTTC. This sequence joins TRBV13 and TRBJ2-7, with TRBD2 matching over 7 bases. The trim removed 5 bases at V and 0 bases at J, leaving 7 bases unmatched. The CDR3 covers 15 residues. Per germline, CDR1 PRHDT and CDR2 FYEKMQ (reference sequence).

The rearrangement links TRBV10-3 to TRBJ1-3; D is possibly TRBD1 (6 bases). The germline CDR1 and CDR2 sequences are ENHRY and SYGVKD. Between the trimmed V and J ends, which lost 5 bases and 8 bases, there was a span of 19 bases. This CDR3 is built from 15 residues. CDR3 nucleotides: TGTGCCATCAGTTCCCCGGGGGGCCTTGGGGACACCATATATTTT. Its translation is CAISSPGGLGDTIYF.

The chain combines TRBV2 with TRBJ2-7; D may be TRBD2 (6 bases). The CDR3 consists of 14 residues. Trimming stripped 7 bases from V and 1 base from J, with 14 bases between. Germline CDR1 and CDR2: SNHLY and FYNNEI. CDR3 in amino acids: CASTPPGVSYEQYF. The DNA for the CDR3 is TGTGCCAGCACTCCCCCGGGGGTTTCCTACGAGCAGTACTTC. The full variable domain, in which reference TRBV2 and TRBJ2-7 provide the parts outside the CDR3, is EPEVTQTPSHQVTQMGQEVILRCVPISNHLYFYWYRQILGQKVEFLVSFYNNEISEKSEIFDDQFSVERPDGSNFTLKIRSTKLEDSAMYFCASTPPGVSYEQYFGPGTRLTVT.

The chain employs TRBV11-3 and TRBJ2-7, with a weak D call TRBD1 (7 bases). Looked up from germline, CDR1 is SGHNT and CDR2 is YENEEA. There are 16 residues in the CDR3. The germline V and J ends were trimmed by 5 bases and 3 bases, with 20 bases remaining between them. The CDR3 region is CASSPGGPWKNYEQYF. The CDR3 DNA reads as TGTGCCAGCAGCCCAGGGGGGCCGTGGAAAAACTACGAGCAGTACTTC. The variable domain in full, with the rest retrieved from reference TRBV11-3 and TRBJ2-7, is EAGVVQSPRYKIIEKKQPVAFWCNPISGHNTLYWYLQNLGQGPELLIRYENEEAVDDSQLPKDRFSAERLKGVDSTLKIQPAELGDSAVYLCASSPGGPWKNYEQYFGPGTRLTVT.

V and J are TRBV19 and TRBJ2-2, with 9 bases aligning to TRBD1. This CDR3 is built from 17 residues. Germline V gene lookup returns CDR1 LNHDA and CDR2 SQIVND (reference sequence). The junction had 6 bases not matched to a gene; V was cut back by 4 bases and J by 0 bases. In nucleotides, the CDR3 is TGTGCCAGTAGTACCACAGGGGGCTCTGCGAACACCGGGGAGCTGTTTTTT. The encoded protein is CASSTTGGSANTGELFF.

This clone occurred a few times. The CDR3 loop reads CAIPRDRGYGYTF. DNA for the CDR3: TGCGCCATCCCTCGCGACAGGGGCTATGGCTACACCTTC. The rearrangement links TRBV10-1 to TRBJ1-2; TRBD1 agrees at 8 bases. Unmatched junction bases numbered 8, after V lost 10 bases and J lost 4 bases. CDR3 size: 13 residues. Germline CDR1 reads WNHNN; CDR2 reads SYGVQD (reference sequence).

This chain's CDR3 is CASSLGPTSYETQYF. The DNA for the CDR3 is TGTGCCAGCAGCTTAGGGCCGACTAGTTACGAGACCCAGTACTTC. The V gene is TRBV7-2, the J gene TRBJ2-5; TRBD2 might be the D (6 bases). V lost 1 base to trimming and J lost 5 bases, with 14 bases between them. The CDR3 runs to 15 residues. Germline V gene sequence: CDR1 SGHTA, CDR2 FQGNSA.